This T cell receptor (beta chain) was recorded in a study of T cell responses to AZD1222 COVID-19 vaccine. Assay used: immunoSEQ multiplex PCR; TCRdb lists only in-frame clones, some missing. The repertoire holds more than 150,000 clones, with about nine tenths as singletons. Concerning this clone itself: As yet, its antigen is unknown.

CDR3 size: 16 residues. The germline gives CDR1 MNHEY, CDR2 SMNVEV (reference sequence). Trimming stripped 5 bases from V and 3 bases from J, with 17 bases between. Study observations and caveats: Clonal diversity was possibly underestimated; the donors were predominantly white British and more often female.

The sample was peripheral blood, taken on day 0 of AZD1222 vaccination. The chain has TRBV27 and TRBJ2-1; D assignment may be TRBD1 or TRBD2 (7 bases each). This receptor was taken from an adult in good health. The CDR3 sequence is CASSPQGGGIYNEQFF. Here the CDR3 DNA reads TGTGCCAGCAGTCCCCAGGGGGGGGGAATCTACAATGAGCAGTTCTTC.